This TCR beta chain was identified in a study of human T cells and chemical hapten exposure. Study background: All through the approximately 26-week study, the scalp of each patient received diphenylcyclopropenone doses weekly.

V was shortened by 4 bases and J by 0 bases, with 10 bases between the two germline ends. This CDR3 region has 14 residues. Germline CDR1 SQVTM, CDR2 ANQGSEA. What the library attached to individual cDNA molecules were unique molecular identifiers. TCRdb re-analysed the RACE reads in MiXCR, keeping a single row per CDR3 protein. The profile covers tens of thousands of distinct CDR3 sequences, with around a tenth appearing a single time and 1.1% to 1.5% taken by the ten largest. Indicated time point: patch test 1, 2 weeks after DPC sensitization. As to treatment: therapeutic diphenylcyclopropenone sensitization with weekly scalp DPC. A few counts support this clonotype.

Sequencing was performed on whole blood, taken in connection with sensitization to the hapten diphenylcyclopropenone (DPC). The TCR comes from a woman aged 45-59 years with alopecia areata. Some clones in this sample may be carry-over from other donors' samples. The rearrangement uses TRBV29-1 and TRBJ2-1; perhaps TRBD1 as D (6 bases). For the CDR3, the DNA is TGCAGCGTTGGTAAGGGGGTCTCCTACAATGAGCAGTTCTTC. Translating gives CSVGKGVSYNEQFF.